This TCR beta chain was profiled in a study of neurological immune-mediated disorders. Trimming left V 5 bases short and J 4 bases short, with 18 bases between. This CDR3 has 16 amino acids. MiXCR, run by TCRdb on the 5' RACE reads, gives a single entry per CDR3 protein. The data hold around 80,000 distinct CDR3 sequences, with 10% to 13% observed a single time. The unsorted libraries were made from 2 million PBMCs kept at -80 C. Many counts were recorded for this clonotype. The sequenced sample was PBMCs. This chain connects TRBV12-3 or TRBV12-4 to TRBJ2-1; D is ambiguous. The sequence derives from a man in his forties in good health. In nucleotides, the CDR3 is TGTGCCAGCAGTCCTGGACGGCGGCAACCTTACAATGAGCAGTTCTTC. This gives the protein CASSPGRRQPYNEQFF.